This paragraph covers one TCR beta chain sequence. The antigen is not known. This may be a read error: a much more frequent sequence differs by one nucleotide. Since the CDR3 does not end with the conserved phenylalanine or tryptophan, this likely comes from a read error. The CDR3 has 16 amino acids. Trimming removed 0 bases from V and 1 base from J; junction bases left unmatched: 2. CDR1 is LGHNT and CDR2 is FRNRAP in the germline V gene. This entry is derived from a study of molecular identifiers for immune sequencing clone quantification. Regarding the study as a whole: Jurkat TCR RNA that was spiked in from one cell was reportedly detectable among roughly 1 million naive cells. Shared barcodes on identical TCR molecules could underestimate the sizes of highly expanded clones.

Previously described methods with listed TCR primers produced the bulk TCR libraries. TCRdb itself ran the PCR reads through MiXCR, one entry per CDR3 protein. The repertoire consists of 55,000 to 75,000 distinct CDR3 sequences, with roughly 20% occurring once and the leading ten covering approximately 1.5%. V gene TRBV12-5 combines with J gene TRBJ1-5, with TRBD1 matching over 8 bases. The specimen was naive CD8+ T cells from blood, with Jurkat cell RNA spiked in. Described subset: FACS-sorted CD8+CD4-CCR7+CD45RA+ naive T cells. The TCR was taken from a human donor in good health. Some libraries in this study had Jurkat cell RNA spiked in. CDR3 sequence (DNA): TGTGCTAGTGGTTTGGTCACAGGGGGAAGCAATCAGCCCCAGCATTCT. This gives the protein CASGLVTGGSNQPQHS.